This T cell receptor beta chain was identified during a study of blood T cell repertoires in COVID-19 (dated by TCRdb to 2018 to 2021). About the investigation overall: Samples covering the acute and convalescent phases of COVID-19 were provided by collaborators in the United States, Italy and Spain. Deeply sampled blood TCRbeta repertoires from subjects exposed to, actively infected with, or recovered from COVID-19 were included in the dataset. The repertoires were released in a freely available public database meant as a resource for research on the immune response to SARS-CoV-2. Where available, HLA class I and class II types were taken from metadata supplied by the sample provider and were not determined by assay-based typing. The samples were drawn from two sources: the first 160 participants of the ongoing ImmuneRACE study, and some 1,300 subjects contributed by 6 global collaborators. Nearly every sample came with metadata listing a de-identified subject ID, COVID-19 status, age in years and sex. The material from the prospective study consisted of cDNA or gDNA derived from T cells, B-cell-depleted T cells, or PBMCs.

Comments on this clone: Its target antigen remains unknown. Base qualities are not at hand, and no much larger clone is one base apart.

TCRbeta CDR3 regions were amplified from genomic DNA using the immunoSEQ Assay, a bias-controlled multiplex PCR. In the authors' own workflow: The number of nucleated cells in each sample was estimated from the amplification of reference gene primers within the assay. Sequence reads were collapsed and filtered to measure the absolute abundance of every unique TCRbeta CDR3 rearrangement. For each sample, productive Simpson clonality was calculated by taking the square root of Simpson's diversity index across productive rearrangements. Entries here come from immuneACCESS through TCRdb and include only in-frame sequences with V and J called. Some clones fail to appear in such tables; in the studies checked, an unresolved V gene covers under half of the shortfall, and the cause of the remainder is unknown. That table is the source of V, J and clone size, and D and trimming were worked out from the DNA. This sample holds some 70,000 clones; approximately 80% were observed only once. Of the sample, less than 8.5% falls within the top ten clones.

Study-level results and caveats: Clinical and demographic metadata were provided uncurated, with the amount varying by source and participant.

The collaborating institutions used their own protocols to collect whole blood in K2EDTA tubes. For TCRbeta analysis, collaborators shipped samples in one of three forms: frozen whole blood, isolated PBMCs, or DNA extracted from either of those sample types. Sample: peripheral blood. This clonotype originated in a man aged 60 to 69 with acute or convalescent COVID-19.

The sequenced DNA is TGTGCCAGCAGCTTAGGACGCGGTGAAGCTTTCTTT. This yields the protein CASSLGRGEAFF. The chain couples TRBV7-9 to TRBJ1-1, with the D segment identity uncertain. Relative to germline, V is 1 base shorter and J is 7 bases shorter, with 7 bases between their ends. Including cysteine and phenylalanine, the CDR3 has 12 amino acids. Only the CDR3 part of the read is kept: 36 bases, read in frame from the first base. CDR1 is given as SEHNR and CDR2 as FQNEAQ, both from the germline V gene (reference sequence).